This TCR beta chain emerged from a study of blood T cell repertoires in COVID-19. Study in general: Italy, Spain and the United States were the sources of the convalescent and acute COVID-19 samples.

The germline V gene has CDR1 SGHTA and CDR2 FQGNSA. V lost 4 bases to trimming and J lost 7 bases; unmatched junction nucleotides: 9. The CDR3 consists of 15 residues. There are a few counts of this clone. Methods used by the authors: By means of reference gene primer amplification, nucleated cell counts were estimated. TCRdb's copy holds only in-frame clones and misses some; the assay was immunoSEQ multiplex PCR. The V and J calls and clone size were taken over from that table, and D and trimming were inferred from the DNA. Of approximately 90,000 clones listed, about nine tenths are singletons. The TCR was taken from a man between 60 and 75 years old with acute or convalescent COVID-19. The sample was peripheral blood. V usage is TRBV7-2 and J usage is TRBJ1-4; 7 bases are shared with TRBD1. The CDR3 DNA is TGTGCCAGCAGCTCCCAGACAGGGATGGGTGAAAAACTGTTTTTT. As protein: CASSSQTGMGEKLFF.